The source of this TCR beta chain is a study of shared T cell receptors in the human thymus. This clone has only one observation. Clones were sequenced by immunoSEQ multiplex PCR, and TCRdb holds only the in-frame ones, with some missing. Found here are roughly 560,000 clones, 78% of them singletons; the top ten hold 0.013%. With V trimmed by 6 bases and J by 1 base, 2 bases remained unmatched. From germline, CDR1 is SNHLY and CDR2 FYNNEI. This CDR3 spans 14 amino acids. The data were also submitted as part of a second study, on human thymus T cells. That study adds: Healthy Finnish infants undergoing corrective surgery for congenital heart defects were the donors. Overlap was high between thymic repertoires from unrelated individuals, as reported in related research.

The receptor comes from a boy in the first two years of life with a congenital heart defect. The chain joins TRBV2 to TRBJ2-1; 8 nucleotides line up with TRBD2. Specimen: thymocytes. CDR3 amino acids: CASRLAGSYNEQFF. Written as DNA, the CDR3 is TGTGCCAGCAGATTAGCGGGATCCTACAATGAGCAGTTCTTC.